The clone carrying this T cell receptor (beta chain) was seen at least ten times. Breast cancer patients provided tissue from their axillary draining lymph nodes. The sample belongs to a study of breast tumors, draining lymph nodes, adjacent tissues. MiXCR, run by TCRdb on the multiplex PCR reads, gives a single entry per CDR3 protein. The repertoire includes 200,000 or so distinct CDR3 sequences, 25% to 40% of them detected once, and 4.3% sits in the top ten. Source material: axillary lymph node tissue. The clonotype comes from a female donor with breast cancer. Some clones in this sample may be carry-over from other donors' samples.

The CDR3 loop reads CASSFGRDNSPLHF. The CDR3 region has the DNA TGTGCCAGCAGCTTTGGCAGGGATAATTCACCCCTCCACTTT. The J gene is TRBJ1-6, the V gene TRBV5-8; D perhaps matches TRBD1 (5 bases). CDR3 length: 14 residues. The ends were cut back, 2 bases at V and 5 bases at J, with 8 bases in the middle. Germline lookup yields CDR1 SGHTS and CDR2 YDEGEE.